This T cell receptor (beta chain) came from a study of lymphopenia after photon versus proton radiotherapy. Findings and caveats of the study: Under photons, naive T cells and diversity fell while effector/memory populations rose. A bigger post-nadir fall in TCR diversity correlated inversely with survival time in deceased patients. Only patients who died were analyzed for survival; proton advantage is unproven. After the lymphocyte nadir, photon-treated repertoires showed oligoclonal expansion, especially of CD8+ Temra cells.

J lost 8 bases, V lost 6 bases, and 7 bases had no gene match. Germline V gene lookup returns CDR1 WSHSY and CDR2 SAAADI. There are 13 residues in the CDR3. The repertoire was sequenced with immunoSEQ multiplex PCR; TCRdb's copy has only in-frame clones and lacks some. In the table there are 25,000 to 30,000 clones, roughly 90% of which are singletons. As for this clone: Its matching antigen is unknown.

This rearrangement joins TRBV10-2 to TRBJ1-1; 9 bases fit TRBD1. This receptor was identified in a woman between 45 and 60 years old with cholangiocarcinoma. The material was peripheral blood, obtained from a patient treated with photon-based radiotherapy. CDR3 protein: CASSQDRGVEAFF. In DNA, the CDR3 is TGCGCCAGCAGCCAGGACAGGGGCGTCGAAGCTTTCTTT.